Below are 14 T cell receptor beta chains sequenced from a single sample in a study of blood T cell repertoires in COVID-19 (TCRdb year 2020). To prepare the library, the immunoSEQ multiplex PCR assay was applied. The immuneACCESS repertoire file appears here via TCRdb, limited to in-frame rearrangements. These files lack a portion of the clones; in checked studies, under half of the deficit traces to unresolved V genes, and the cause of the others is not known. This sample lists 150,000 to 200,000 clones; approximately 79% were detected once. The top ten constitute 2.5% to 3.5% of the sample. Specimen: peripheral blood. The receptor source for this set is a woman of 80 years or more with acute or convalescent COVID-19.

This chain links TRBV9 with TRBJ2-3, with D hard to call. The germline CDR1 and CDR2 sequences are SGDLS and YYNGEE. The CDR3 contains 16 residues. The ends were cut back, 2 bases at V and 7 bases at J, with 20 bases in the middle. The CDR3: CASSVPPDWSENTQYF. CDR3 sequence (DNA): TGTGCCAGCAGCGTCCCGCCAGACTGGAGCGAGAATACGCAGTATTTT. Looking up the rest from reference TRBV9 and TRBJ2-3 gives the full variable domain: DSGVTQTPKHLITATGQRVTLRCSPRSGDLSVYWYQQSLDQGLQFLIQYYNGEERAKGNILERFSAQQFPDLHSELNLSSLELGDSALYFCASSVPPDWSENTQYFGPGTRLTVL.

This chain connects TRBV6-1 to TRBJ1-1, with unresolved D. Trimming left V 5 bases short and J 1 base short, with 8 bases between. This CDR3 has 13 amino acids. Germline V gene sequence: CDR1 MNHNS, CDR2 SASEGT. The CDR3 region has the DNA TGTGCCAGCAGTCACCCCGGGAACACTGAAGCTTTCTTT. It yields the protein CASSHPGNTEAFF.

This rearrangement joins TRBV10-3 to TRBJ2-1; 10 nucleotides line up with TRBD2. The CDR3 is 14 amino acids. Germline CDR1 reads ENHRY; CDR2 reads SYGVKD. V lost 3 bases, J lost 6 bases, and 2 bases stayed unmatched. For the CDR3, the DNA is TGTGCCATCAGTGAACTAGCGGGGCCCAATGAGCAGTTCTTC. This encodes CAISELAGPNEQFF.

As regards this clone: A junction end diverges from the germline sequence, so it may reflect a read error. J is TRBJ2-1 and V is TRBV4-3, with a possible D match to TRBD2 (5 bases). There are 13 residues in the CDR3. Germline values: CDR1 LGHNA, CDR2 YSLEER. The CDR3 is CASSQDRGSLEVF. DNA of the CDR3: TGCGCCAGCAGCCAAGATCGAGGGAGTCTGGAGGTCTTC.

The chain links TRBV5-4 to TRBJ2-1; 7 bases line up with TRBD2. Germline V CDR1 and CDR2: SGHNT, YYREEE (reference sequence). J was trimmed by 2 bases and V by 4 bases; bases with no gene match: 6. The CDR3 extends over 15 amino acids. The CDR3 spells CASSDSSGTYNEQFF. CDR3 coding DNA: TGTGCCAGCAGCGACTCTAGCGGCACCTACAATGAGCAGTTCTTC.

This rearrangement joins TRBV5-1 to TRBJ2-1; 9 nucleotides agree with TRBD1. CDR3 length equals 14 residues. The V and J ends lost 2 bases and 7 bases, in that order; junction bases with no gene match: 4. The germline gives CDR1 SGHRS, CDR2 YFSETQ. The DNA for the CDR3 is TGCGCCAGCAGCTTACAGGGGGCGACGAATGAGCAGTTCTTC. Protein product: CASSLQGATNEQFF.

The chain combines TRBV7-9 with TRBJ2-7; D is perhaps TRBD2 (6 bases). From germline, CDR1 is SEHNR and CDR2 FQNEAQ (reference sequence). CDR3 length: 14 amino acids. The V gene lost 1 base and the J gene lost 4 bases, with 11 bases spanning the gap. As DNA, the CDR3 is TGTGCCAGCAGCTTAGACGGGAGTAGGTACGAGCAGTACTTC. As protein: CASSLDGSRYEQYF. The full variable domain, in which reference TRBV7-9 and TRBJ2-7 provide the parts outside the CDR3, is DTGVSQNPRHKITKRGQNVTFRCDPISEHNRLYWYRQTLGQGPEFLTYFQNEAQLEKSRLLSDRFSAERPKGSFSTLEIQRTEQGDSAMYLCASSLDGSRYEQYFGPGTRLTVT.

This clone has a handful of counts. V usage is TRBV19 and J usage is TRBJ1-4, with D possibly TRBD1 on 6 matching bases. CDR3 length equals 14 residues. V was pared by 4 bases and J by 5 bases, with 11 bases between. Germline-derived CDR1 and CDR2 are LNHDA and SQIVND (reference sequence). The CDR3 coding sequence is TGTGCCAGTAGTACCCGGGACATAAATGAAAAACTGTTTTTT. Translated: CASSTRDINEKLFF.

This chain joins TRBV6-5 and TRBJ1-1; 7 bases align to TRBD1. The germline gives CDR1 MNHEY, CDR2 SVGAGI. Trimming at V came to 7 bases and at J to 0 bases, leaving 5 bases not matched to a gene. CDR3 size: 14 residues. The CDR3 DNA reads TGTGCCAGCACCGAACAGGGGCTGAACACTGAAGCTTTCTTT. Residues: CASTEQGLNTEAFF.

The genes are TRBV15 and TRBJ1-5; D might be TRBD1 (6 bases). From germline, CDR1 is LNHNV and CDR2 YYDKDF (reference sequence). V was trimmed by 0 bases and J by 0 bases, leaving 15 bases between them. This CDR3 region has 18 residues. CDR3 nucleotides: TGTGCCACCAGCAGAGAGGCTGTGGGGGACATTAGCAATCAGCCCCAGCATTTT. It codes for CATSREAVGDISNQPQHF.

The chain employs TRBV6-2 or TRBV6-3 and TRBJ1-4; 7 nucleotides line up with TRBD1. CDR3 length: 15 residues. The trim removed 5 bases at V and 0 bases at J, leaving 3 bases unmatched. The V gene's germline CDR1 is MNHEY and CDR2 SVGEGT. The CDR3 DNA reads TGTGCCAGCAGTGACAGGGAGACAACTAATGAAAAACTGTTTTTT. It translates to CASSDRETTNEKLFF.

This clone has ten or more counts. The chain has TRBV2 and TRBJ2-3; 7 bases align to TRBD1. J was trimmed by 4 bases and V by 6 bases; bases with no gene match: 10. The CDR3 consists of 15 residues. Germline lookup yields CDR1 SNHLY and CDR2 FYNNEI. The CDR3 DNA is TGTGCCAGCAGACACCCGGGACAGAGATCAGATACGCAGTATTTT. Translation: CASRHPGQRSDTQYF.

The chain uses TRBV5-8 and TRBJ2-7; D is unclear. Trimming shortened V by 0 bases and J by 0 bases, and 7 bases separated the two germline ends. This CDR3 comprises 14 residues. In germline, CDR1 is SGHTS, CDR2 YDEGEE. As DNA, the CDR3 is TGTGCCAGCAGCTTGGATCCTAGCTCCTACGAGCAGTACTTC. Translating gives CASSLDPSSYEQYF.

This clone was detected a few times. The chain is built from TRBV7-2 and TRBJ2-7; D is unclear. The V gene lost 5 bases and the J gene lost 3 bases, with 11 bases spanning the gap. The CDR3 contains 13 residues. Germline values: CDR1 SGHTA, CDR2 FQGNSA. DNA for the CDR3: TGTGCCAGCAGCCAAAATGCGCGCTACGAGCAGTACTTC. Translating gives CASSQNARYEQYF.